The clone carrying this TCR beta chain was observed a single time. What it binds is not known. Only in-frame clones appear in the TCRdb table, and some are missing; sequencing was by immunoSEQ multiplex PCR. This table has 130,000 to 150,000 clones, roughly 91% appearing once. The data belong to a study of T cell responses to AZD1222 COVID-19 vaccine. The CDR3 totals 15 residues. Germline assignment: CDR1 SGHVS and CDR2 FNYEAQ. The germline V and J ends were trimmed by 2 bases and 10 bases, with 15 bases remaining between them. Study outcomes and limitations: Donors skewed white British and female; clonal diversity was possibly underestimated. Only a handful of people who got AZD1222 tested seropositive at baseline.

Sequenced material: peripheral blood, taken on day 0 of AZD1222 vaccination. This receptor was taken from an adult in good health. The chain is built from TRBV7-6 and TRBJ1-6; D perhaps matches TRBD1 (5 bases). The CDR3 is CASSLSPIGASPLHF. CDR3 bases: TGTGCCAGCAGCTTAAGCCCCATTGGGGCCTCACCCCTCCACTTT.